Detailed here is one T cell receptor beta chain. The table lists this clonotype with many counts. Its antigen is not yet known. Per-base quality was not reported, and no clone a single base away is much larger than it. TCR beta CDR3 regions were amplified from RNA transcripts. The TCR CDR3 was subjected to a first round of RT-PCR using the HTBI primer set and the Qiagen OneStep RT-PCR kit. Libraries were constructed in a second round of multiplex PCR, after which size selection and purification were performed. Libraries were sequenced paired-end with 100 bp reads on an Illumina HiSeq2000. The source study handled its data this way. SOAPnuke was used to process the raw data, removing reads that contained adapters or uncalled bases, had a mean Phred below 15, or lacked an exact match to the constant primer or identifier. COPE v1.2.5 was used to merge high-quality paired reads, and clonotypes were defined as unique nucleotide sequences. Clonotypes were aligned to IMGT TRBV, TRBD and TRBJ reference segments using MiTCR v1.1. The analysis was restricted to V-J combinations with a frequency above 0.0001, which together covered approximately 99% of the repertoires. The TCS score was defined as F50 (clonal expansion) divided by E x V (chaos), with BLOSUM62-based TCRdist calculated between CDR3 peptides within each V-J. Welch's t-statistics and random forest reduced around 520 V-J features to roughly 13, which were used in a naive Bayes classifier (R e1071). In TCRdb, the public reads were trimmed at Q25 with fastp and aligned with MiXCR, with productive beta chains retained. Entries are consolidated by CDR3 protein sequence, retaining the most common genes and DNA. TCRdb's processing, not the authors' own work, is the source of the V and J calls. Present in this sample are a few hundred thousand distinct CDR3 sequences, more than 15% of which were seen just once. The ten most abundant clones make up 3% to 4% of the sample.

The data originate from a study of T cells in Graves' hyperthyroidism and ophthalmopathy (dated by TCRdb to between 2018 and 2021). Looking at the study overall: Peripheral blood samples were taken at initial diagnosis, before any treatment was given. To identify TCR V-J signatures that set the groups apart, the researchers used a discovery cohort of 100 patients, made up of around 42 with Graves' ophthalmopathy and 57 with stable Graves' hyperthyroidism. Prospective prediction of ophthalmopathy was tested in an independent validation cohort of under 20 hyperthyroidism patients and 17 patients who later progressed to ophthalmopathy. The approximately 90 discovery patients were randomly split 7:3 into training and test sets. In addition, the study compared T-cell repertoires in thyroid tissue and in blood from about six Graves' hyperthyroidism patients. Once sampling was done, hyperthyroidism patients were given methimazole at a starting dose of 30 mg daily, whereas ophthalmopathy patients were given high-dose intravenous methylprednisolone. According to the paper, TCR Vbeta CDR3 sequencing was carried out on approximately 140 peripheral blood samples, which came from 40 to 45 ophthalmopathy, about 75 hyperthyroidism and approximately 17 progressor patients. General findings and caveats noted by the study authors: Most expanded thyroid clonotypes (frequency above 0.001) were also detected in blood, suggesting blood repertoires may reflect thyroid immune responses. In validation, the model predicted progression to ophthalmopathy a median of roughly 6.5 months before onset, with approximately 70% sensitivity and 72.22% specificity. Sample size was not statistically predetermined, and investigators were not blinded to group allocation. A 13 V-J signature model separated ophthalmopathy from stable hyperthyroidism, with around 90% sensitivity and 81.08% specificity in cross-validation and 80%/75% in testing.

Looking up the germline V gene yields CDR1 SGHRS and CDR2 YFSETQ. The trim is 0 bases for V and 8 bases for J, with a gap of 12 bases between the germline ends. The CDR3 numbers 15 residues from cysteine through phenylalanine. The kept DNA is CDR3 alone, 45 bases in frame from the first base. Moderately to severely active disease, a Clinical Activity Score of at least 3, a NOSPECS grade of at least 4, and a duration under 3 months were present in ophthalmopathy patients. Exclusion was applied to patients with uncontrolled infections, other autoimmune diseases, pregnancy or lactation. Diagnoses relied on clinical symptoms, serum thyroxine and TRAb, thyroid ultrasound and orbital computed tomography. Ficoll-Paque density gradient centrifugation was used to isolate PBMCs from around 10 ml of fresh peripheral blood. Total RNA was extracted with Trizol reagent, and quality was checked on an Agilent 2100 Bioanalyzer.

Recombination linked TRBV5-1 to TRBJ1-6; the D gene cannot be named for sure. The sequencing sample was made of blood. The sequence was collected from a woman aged 40-49 years with Graves' ophthalmopathy. For the CDR3, the sequence is CASSLAGQAYSPLHF. The nucleotide sequence reads TGCGCCAGCAGCTTGGCCGGGCAGGCCTATTCACCCCTCCACTTT.